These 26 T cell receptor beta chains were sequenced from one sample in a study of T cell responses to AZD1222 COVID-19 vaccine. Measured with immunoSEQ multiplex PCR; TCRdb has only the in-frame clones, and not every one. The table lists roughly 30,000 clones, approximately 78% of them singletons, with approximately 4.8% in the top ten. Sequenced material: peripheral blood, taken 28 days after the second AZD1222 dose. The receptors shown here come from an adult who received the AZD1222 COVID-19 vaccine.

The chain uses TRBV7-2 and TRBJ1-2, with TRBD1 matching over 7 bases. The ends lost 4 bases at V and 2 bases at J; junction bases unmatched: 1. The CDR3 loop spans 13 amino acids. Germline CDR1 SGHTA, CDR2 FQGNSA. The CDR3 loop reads CASSSGQNYGYTF. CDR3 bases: TGTGCCAGCAGCTCGGGACAGAACTATGGCTACACCTTC.

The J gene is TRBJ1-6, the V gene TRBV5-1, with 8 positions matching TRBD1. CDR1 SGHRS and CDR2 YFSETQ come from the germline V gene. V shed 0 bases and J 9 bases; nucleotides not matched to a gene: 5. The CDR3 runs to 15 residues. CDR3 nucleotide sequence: TGCGCCAGCAGCTTGGTGGGACAGGATCTTTCACCCCTCCACTTT. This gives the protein CASSLVGQDLSPLHF.

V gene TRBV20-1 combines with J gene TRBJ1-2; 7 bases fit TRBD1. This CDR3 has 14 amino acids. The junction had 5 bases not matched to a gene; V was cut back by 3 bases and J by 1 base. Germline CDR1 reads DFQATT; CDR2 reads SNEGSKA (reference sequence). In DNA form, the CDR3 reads TGCAGTGCTAGTGGGGACAGTATTAACTATGGCTACACCTTC. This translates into CSASGDSINYGYTF.

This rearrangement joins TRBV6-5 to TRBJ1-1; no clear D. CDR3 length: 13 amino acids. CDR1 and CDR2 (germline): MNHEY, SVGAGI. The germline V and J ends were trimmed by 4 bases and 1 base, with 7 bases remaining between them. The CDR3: CASSSSRNTEAFF. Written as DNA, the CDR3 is TGTGCCAGCAGTTCCAGCAGGAACACTGAAGCTTTCTTT.

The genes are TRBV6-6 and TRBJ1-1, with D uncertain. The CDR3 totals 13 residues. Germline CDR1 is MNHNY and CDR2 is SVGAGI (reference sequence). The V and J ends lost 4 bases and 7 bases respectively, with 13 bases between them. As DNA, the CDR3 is TGTGCCAGCAGTTCCGATACGAAAATTGAAGCTTTCTTT. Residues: CASSSDTKIEAFF.

DNA of the CDR3: TGTGCCAGCAGTTACAATGGCGGGGTGGATACGCAGTATTTT. Residues: CASSYNGGVDTQYF. The chain uses TRBV6-2 or TRBV6-3 and TRBJ2-3; perhaps TRBD2 as D (6 bases). Germline CDR1 MNHEY, CDR2 SVGEGT. The V end lost 2 bases, the J end lost 6 bases, and 12 bases lay between the germline ends. This CDR3 region has 14 residues.

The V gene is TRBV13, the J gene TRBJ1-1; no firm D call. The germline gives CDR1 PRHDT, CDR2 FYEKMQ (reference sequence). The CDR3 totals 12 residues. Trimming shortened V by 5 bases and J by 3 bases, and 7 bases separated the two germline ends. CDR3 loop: CASSIADTEAFF. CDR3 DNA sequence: TGTGCCAGCAGCATAGCGGACACTGAAGCTTTCTTT.

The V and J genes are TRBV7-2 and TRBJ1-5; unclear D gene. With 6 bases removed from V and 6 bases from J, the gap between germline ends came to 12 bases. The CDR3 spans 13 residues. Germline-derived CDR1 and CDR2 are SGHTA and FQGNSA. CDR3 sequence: CASRVDALQPQHF. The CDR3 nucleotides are TGTGCCAGCAGGGTCGACGCCCTTCAGCCCCAGCATTTT.

The DNA of the CDR3 is TGCGCCAGCAGCTTAACCTACAGGGGCCACGAGCAGTACTTC. As protein: CASSLTYRGHEQYF. V gene TRBV5-1 combines with J gene TRBJ2-7; TRBD1 matches at 7 bases. Germline assignment: CDR1 SGHRS and CDR2 YFSETQ. The CDR3 length is 14 residues. Trimming removed 2 bases from V and 5 bases from J; junction bases left unmatched: 7.

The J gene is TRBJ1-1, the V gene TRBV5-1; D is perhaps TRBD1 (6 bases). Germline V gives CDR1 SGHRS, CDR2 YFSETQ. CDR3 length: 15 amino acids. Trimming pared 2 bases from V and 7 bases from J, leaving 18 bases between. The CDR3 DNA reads TGCGCCAGCAGCTTCTACGGGGGGGCAGAAGATGAAGCTTTCTTT. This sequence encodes CASSFYGGAEDEAFF.

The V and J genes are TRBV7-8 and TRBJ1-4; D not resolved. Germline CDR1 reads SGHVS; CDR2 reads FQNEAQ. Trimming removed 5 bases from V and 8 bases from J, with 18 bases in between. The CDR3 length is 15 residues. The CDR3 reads CASSLPTGGSEKLFF. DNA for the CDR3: TGTGCCAGCAGCCTCCCGACGGGTGGGAGCGAAAAACTGTTTTTT.

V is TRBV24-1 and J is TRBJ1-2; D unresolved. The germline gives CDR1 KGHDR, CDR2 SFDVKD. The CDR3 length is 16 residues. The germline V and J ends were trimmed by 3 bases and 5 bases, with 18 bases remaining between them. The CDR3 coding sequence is TGTGCCACCAGTGATCGGGGAGCAGCCAGCCTATATGGCTACACCTTC. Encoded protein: CATSDRGAASLYGYTF.

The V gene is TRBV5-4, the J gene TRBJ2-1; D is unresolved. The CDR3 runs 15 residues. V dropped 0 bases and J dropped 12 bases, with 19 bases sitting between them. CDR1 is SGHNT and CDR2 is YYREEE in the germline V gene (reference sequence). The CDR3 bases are TGTGCCAGCAGCTTGGAGGTTGGGCTAACAAGAAGGCAGTTCTTC. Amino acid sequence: CASSLEVGLTRRQFF.

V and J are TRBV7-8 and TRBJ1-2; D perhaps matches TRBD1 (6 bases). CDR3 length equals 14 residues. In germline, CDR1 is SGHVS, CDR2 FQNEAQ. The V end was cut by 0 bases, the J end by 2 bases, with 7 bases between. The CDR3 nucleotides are TGTGCCAGCAGCTTAGCTCAGGGGAACTATGGCTACACCTTC. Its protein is CASSLAQGNYGYTF.

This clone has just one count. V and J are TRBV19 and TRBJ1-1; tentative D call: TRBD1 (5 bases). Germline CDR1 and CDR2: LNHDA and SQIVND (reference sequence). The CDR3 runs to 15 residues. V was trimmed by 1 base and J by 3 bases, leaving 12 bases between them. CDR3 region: CASSIVGDGDTEAFF. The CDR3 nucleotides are TGTGCCAGTAGTATAGTGGGGGACGGAGACACTGAAGCTTTCTTT.

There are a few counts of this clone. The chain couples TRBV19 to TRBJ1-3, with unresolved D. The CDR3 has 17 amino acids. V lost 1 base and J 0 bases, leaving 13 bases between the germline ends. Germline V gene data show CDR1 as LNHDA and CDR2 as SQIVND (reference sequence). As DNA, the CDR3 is TGTGCCAGTAGTATAGGTAGCGGAGCTTTCTCTGGAAACACCATATATTTT. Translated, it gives CASSIGSGAFSGNTIYF.

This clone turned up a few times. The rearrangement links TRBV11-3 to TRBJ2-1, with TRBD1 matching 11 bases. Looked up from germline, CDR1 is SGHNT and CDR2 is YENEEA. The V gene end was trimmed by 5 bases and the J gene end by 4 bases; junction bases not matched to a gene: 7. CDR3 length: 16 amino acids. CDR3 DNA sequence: TGTGCCAGCAGCACCTTCGGGACAGGGGGTTACAATGAGCAGTTCTTC. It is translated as CASSTFGTGGYNEQFF.

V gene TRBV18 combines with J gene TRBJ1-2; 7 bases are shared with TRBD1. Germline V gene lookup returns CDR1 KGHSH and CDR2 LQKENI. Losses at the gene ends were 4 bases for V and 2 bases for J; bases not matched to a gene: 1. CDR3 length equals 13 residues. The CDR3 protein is CASSRDSNYGYTF. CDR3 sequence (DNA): TGTGCCAGCTCACGGGACAGCAACTATGGCTACACCTTC.

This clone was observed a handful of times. For the CDR3, the DNA is TGTGCCAGCAGCGGTGGTGGCAGGGTAAACACTGAAGCTTTCTTT. It codes for CASSGGGRVNTEAFF. The gene calls are TRBV5-4 and TRBJ1-1; TRBD1 might be the D (5 bases). Germline assignment: CDR1 SGHNT and CDR2 YYREEE (reference sequence). The ends were cut back, 4 bases at V and 2 bases at J, with 15 bases in the middle. This CDR3 spans 15 amino acids.

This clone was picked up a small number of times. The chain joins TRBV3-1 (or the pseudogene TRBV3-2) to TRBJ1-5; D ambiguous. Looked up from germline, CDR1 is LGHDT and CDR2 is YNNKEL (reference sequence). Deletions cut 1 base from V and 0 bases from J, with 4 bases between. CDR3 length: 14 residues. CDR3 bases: TGTGCCAGCAGCCAAGGACTTAGCAATCAGCCCCAGCATTTT. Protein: CASSQGLSNQPQHF.

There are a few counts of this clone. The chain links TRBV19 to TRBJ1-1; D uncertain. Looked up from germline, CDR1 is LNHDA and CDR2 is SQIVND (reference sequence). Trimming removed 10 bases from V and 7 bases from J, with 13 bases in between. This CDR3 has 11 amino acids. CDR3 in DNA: TGTGCCACCCGGTTGAGGGATGAAGCTTTCTTT. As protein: CATRLRDEAFF. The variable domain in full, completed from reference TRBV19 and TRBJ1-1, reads DGGITQSPKYLFRKEGQNVTLSCEQNLNHDAMYWYRQDPGQGLRLIYYSQIVNDFQKGDIAEGYSVSREKKESFPLTVTSAQKNPTAFYLCATRLRDEAFFGQGTRLTVV.

In nucleotides, the CDR3 is TGCGCCAGCAGCTTGCTGTCCGAAGAGACCCAGTACTTC. Its translation is CASSLLSEETQYF. The chain joins TRBV5-1 to TRBJ2-5; D uncertain. This CDR3 is built from 13 residues. Trimming removed 1 base from V and 3 bases from J, with 7 bases in between. Germline V gene lookup returns CDR1 SGHRS and CDR2 YFSETQ.

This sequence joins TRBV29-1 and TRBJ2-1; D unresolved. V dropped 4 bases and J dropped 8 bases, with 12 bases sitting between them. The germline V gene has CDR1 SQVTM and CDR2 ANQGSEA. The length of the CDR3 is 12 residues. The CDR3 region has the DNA TGCAGCGTTGTACGCGGTACGGATGAGCAGTTCTTC. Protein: CSVVRGTDEQFF.

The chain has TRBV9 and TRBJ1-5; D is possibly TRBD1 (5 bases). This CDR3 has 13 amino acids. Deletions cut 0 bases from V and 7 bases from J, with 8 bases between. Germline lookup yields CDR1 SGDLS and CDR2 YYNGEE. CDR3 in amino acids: CASSVAWGQPQHF. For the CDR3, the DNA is TGTGCCAGCAGCGTAGCCTGGGGGCAGCCCCAGCATTTT.

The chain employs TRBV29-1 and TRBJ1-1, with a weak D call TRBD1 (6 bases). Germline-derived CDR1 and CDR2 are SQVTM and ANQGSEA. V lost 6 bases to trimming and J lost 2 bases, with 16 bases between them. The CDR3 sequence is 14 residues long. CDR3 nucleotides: TGCAGCGTACGTACAGGGCCTTACAACACTGAAGCTTTCTTT. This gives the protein CSVRTGPYNTEAFF.

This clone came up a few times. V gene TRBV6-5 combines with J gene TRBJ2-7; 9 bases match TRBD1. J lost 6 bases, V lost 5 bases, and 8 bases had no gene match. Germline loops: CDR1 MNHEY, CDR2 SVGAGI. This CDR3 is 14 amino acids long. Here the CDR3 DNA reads TGTGCCAGCAGTCCCTCCGGGACAGGGCTCGAGCAGTACTTC. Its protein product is CASSPSGTGLEQYF.